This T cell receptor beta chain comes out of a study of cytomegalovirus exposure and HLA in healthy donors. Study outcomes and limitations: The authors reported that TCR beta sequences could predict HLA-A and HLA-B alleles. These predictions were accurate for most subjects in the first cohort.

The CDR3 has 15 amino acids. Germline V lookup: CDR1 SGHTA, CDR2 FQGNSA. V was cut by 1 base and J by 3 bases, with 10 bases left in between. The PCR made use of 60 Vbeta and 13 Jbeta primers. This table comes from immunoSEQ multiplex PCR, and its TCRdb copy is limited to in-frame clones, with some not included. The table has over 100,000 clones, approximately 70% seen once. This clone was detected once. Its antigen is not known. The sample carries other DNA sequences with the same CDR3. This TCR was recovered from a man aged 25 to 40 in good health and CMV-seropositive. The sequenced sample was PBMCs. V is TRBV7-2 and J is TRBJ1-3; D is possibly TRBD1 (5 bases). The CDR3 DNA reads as TGTGCCAGCAGCTTAGAAACAGGCAGTGGAAACACCATATATTTT. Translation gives CASSLETGSGNTIYF.